This TCR beta chain was profiled in a study of cytomegalovirus exposure and HLA in healthy donors. About the study: Across 350 to 500 genotyped donors, more than 75% landed in the Caucasian-associated ancestry cluster. Study outcomes and limitations: Rarity held for most TCR sequences, but there were some public TCRs that occurred in many donors.

PCR was performed using 60 Vbeta and 13 Jbeta primers. Sequenced by immunoSEQ multiplex PCR; TCRdb stores in-frame clones only, minus some. The sample holds around 130,000 clones, approximately 75% seen once. V lost 0 bases to trimming and J lost 0 bases, with 9 bases between them. Germline V gives CDR1 SGDLS, CDR2 YYNGEE. The CDR3 sequence is 15 residues long. Remarks on this clone: Antigen: not known.

Specimen: PBMCs. V and J are TRBV9 and TRBJ1-1, with unresolved D. This clonotype originated in a middle-aged woman in good health and CMV-seropositive. This CDR3 is CASSVGPYVNTEAFF. The CDR3, as DNA: TGTGCCAGCAGCGTAGGGCCGTACGTGAACACTGAAGCTTTCTTT.